These T cell receptor beta chains were read from a single sample in a study of blood T cell repertoires in COVID-19. The repertoire was sequenced with immunoSEQ multiplex PCR; TCRdb's copy has only in-frame clones and lacks some. Among roughly 150,000 clones, approximately 80% were seen once, and the ten largest hold 11%. Specimen: peripheral blood. Source of these receptors: a man between 60 and 75 years old who had recovered from COVID-19. Both conserved end residues are part of each CDR3. The D gene is left open where the match is weak. Not all rows give a size; the values are once, few, many and, for expanded clones, a class.

>TRBV5-1|-|14|TRBJ1-5|TRBD1
TGCGCCAGCAGCCTCGGGACAGGGGAACAGCCCCAGCATTTT
CASSLGTGEQPQHF
>TRBV19|few|16|TRBJ2-2|TRBD2
TGTGCCAGTAGTCTCGGAATGGGAGGGCGGACCGGGGAGCTGTTTTTT
CASSLGMGGRTGELFF
>TRBV18|-|15|TRBJ2-1|-
TGTGCCAGCTCACCAAGGACGGGGATTTACAATGAGCAGTTCTTC
CASSPRTGIYNEQFF
>TRBV3-1/TRBV3-2|-|14|TRBJ1-4|-
TGTGCCAGCAGCCCGGGGGGTGGAAATGAAAAACTGTTTTTT
CASSPGGGNEKLFF
>TRBV19|-|16|TRBJ1-5|-
TGTGCCAGTAGTTCACTTCGGACAGCCGGCAATCAGCCCCAGCATTTT
CASSSLRTAGNQPQHF
>TRBV5-6|-|16|TRBJ1-6|TRBD1
TGTGCCAGCAGCTTGGCCGCGGACAGGGTGCAATCACCCCTCCACTTT
CASSLAADRVQSPLHF
>TRBV24-1|few|12|TRBJ2-7|-
TGTGCCACCAGTGATTCCCAGTACGAGCAGTACTTC
CATSDSQYEQYF
>TRBV5-3|-|14|TRBJ2-2|-
TGTGCCACTTACTGGGGGCGCTCGGGCGGGGAGCTGTTTTTT
CATYWGRSGGELFF
>TRBV5-4|-|15|TRBJ2-5|TRBD2
TGTGCCAGCAGCGGGGAGGCGGGAGGGCGAGAGACCCAGTACTTC
CASSGEAGGRETQYF
>TRBV24-1|-|13|TRBJ1-1|-
TGTGCCACCAGTGATTTGGGGAGCCGTGAAGCTTTCTTT
CATSDLGSREAFF
>TRBV7-2|few|13|TRBJ1-2|TRBD1
TGTGCCAGCAGCTACAGGGGGCGAGATGGCTACACCTTC
CASSYRGRDGYTF
>TRBV30|-|11|TRBJ1-5|-
TGTGCCTGGAGTTCCGAGGGGCCCCAGCATTTT
CAWSSEGPQHF
>TRBV6-5|once|12|TRBJ2-2|-
TGTGCCAGCAGCGACTATACCGGGGAGCTGTTTTTT
CASSDYTGELFF
>TRBV14|-|16|TRBJ2-2|-
TGTGCCAGCAGCCAAAAAGCGGGTTCGAACACCGGGGAGCTGTTTTTT
CASSQKAGSNTGELFF
>TRBV19|-|17|TRBJ2-5|TRBD2
TGTGCCAGTACTCCTCGGTTGACTAGCGGGAGAGCGGAGACCCAGTACTTC
CASTPRLTSGRAETQYF
>TRBV28|once|13|TRBJ1-1|-
TGTGCCAGCAGTTCCCGAAGAGGGACTGAAGCTTTCTTT
CASSSRRGTEAFF
>TRBV5-4|-|15|TRBJ2-3|TRBD2
TGTGCCAGCAGGTCGACTAGCGGGGGGGCCGAGACGCAGTATTTT
CASRSTSGGAETQYF
>TRBV14|-|16|TRBJ1-2|TRBD1
TGTGCCAGCAGCCCCATAACCGGGACAGCGCTTTATGGCTACACCTTC
CASSPITGTALYGYTF
>TRBV28|-|12|TRBJ1-1|-
TGTGCCAGCAGTACATACAGGGTTGCAGCTTTCTTT
CASSTYRVAAFF
>TRBV18|-|15|TRBJ1-3|-
TGTGCCAGCTCACCACCGGGCTTCTCTGGAAACACCATATATTTT
CASSPPGFSGNTIYF
>TRBV9|-|17|TRBJ2-1|-
TGTGCCAGCAGCGTAGCCCCTGGGGATAGCGGATACAATGAGCAGTTCTTC
CASSVAPGDSGYNEQFF
>TRBV6-2/TRBV6-3|-|15|TRBJ1-5|-
TGTGCCAGCAGCCCAAGCGGCAGAAGCAATCAGCCCCAGCATTTT
CASSPSGRSNQPQHF
>TRBV4-3|-|14|TRBJ1-6|-
TGCGCCAGCAGCCAGAACAGGGCTGACTCACCCCTCCACTTT
CASSQNRADSPLHF
>TRBV28|few|13|TRBJ2-7|-
TGTGCCAGTACTCGGACATCCGGCTACGAGCAGTACTTC
CASTRTSGYEQYF
>TRBV9|-|17|TRBJ2-5|TRBD2
TGTGCCAGCAGCGTAGACGGCGTAGCGGGGGGGCCGCAGACCCAGTACTTC
CASSVDGVAGGPQTQYF
>TRBV5-4|few|14|TRBJ2-3|TRBD1
TGTGCCAGCGGGTGGGACAGGGGATCCGATACGCAGTATTTT
CASGWDRGSDTQYF
>TRBV5-1|few|13|TRBJ1-1|TRBD1
TGCGCCAGCAGCCAGGGGACAGCCCTTGAAGCTTTCTTT
CASSQGTALEAFF
>TRBV6-5|-|12|TRBJ2-7|-
TGTGCCAGCCGCTGGGGAGTTGACGAGCAGTACTTC
CASRWGVDEQYF
>TRBV3-1/TRBV3-2|once|13|TRBJ1-2|-
TGTGCCAGCAGCCAAAGGACAGTTAGCGGCTACACCTTC
CASSQRTVSGYTF
>TRBV4-3|-|16|TRBJ2-3|TRBD1
TGCGCCAGCAGCCCCGGACAGGGACGGTTCACAGATACGCAGTATTTT
CASSPGQGRFTDTQYF
>TRBV7-2|few|15|TRBJ2-7|TRBD2
TGTGCCAGCAGCCCTACTAGCGGGAGAATGAAAGAGCAGTACTTC
CASSPTSGRMKEQYF
>TRBV18|-|14|TRBJ2-7|-
TGTGCCAGCTCACCAGGAAACAGCAACTACGAGCAGTACTTC
CASSPGNSNYEQYF
>TRBV6-5|-|15|TRBJ1-5|-
TGTGCCAGCAGTAAGCCGACATCTCTTCATCAGCCCCAGCATTTT
CASSKPTSLHQPQHF
>TRBV5-8|-|14|TRBJ2-1|TRBD1
TGTGCCAGCAGCTGGGACAGGGCCTCAGATGAGCAGTTCTTC
CASSWDRASDEQFF
>TRBV6-8|-|17|TRBJ2-1|-
TGTGCCAGCAGTTATACGGGAGTAATCCCATCCTACAATGAGCAGTTCTTC
CASSYTGVIPSYNEQFF
>TRBV6-2/TRBV6-3|few|16|TRBJ2-5|-
TGTGCCAGCAGTTACATCGGAGGGACAGTCCAAGAGACCCAGTACTTC
CASSYIGGTVQETQYF
>TRBV11-2|-|15|TRBJ2-7|-
TGTGCCAGCAGCTTAGAATGGCGGTCCTCCTACGAGCAGTACTTC
CASSLEWRSSYEQYF
>TRBV30|-|11|TRBJ1-4|-
TGTGCCTGGAGTACCCCGGTAAAACTGTTTTTT
CAWSTPVKLFF
>TRBV7-9|-|15|TRBJ1-6|-
TGTGCCAGCAGCTCACAGGGCATGTTGAATTCACCCCTCCACTTT
CASSSQGMLNSPLHF
>TRBV23-1|-|16|TRBJ2-1|TRBD1
TGCGCCAGCAGAGAGGGGGCTAAAAGCGATCTTGATGAGCAGTTCTTC
CASREGAKSDLDEQFF
>TRBV4-2|-|16|TRBJ2-1|TRBD2
TGTGCCAGCAGCCAAGATTCGACTAGCGGGAGCTTTGAGCAGTTCTTC
CASSQDSTSGSFEQFF
>TRBV10-3|once|13|TRBJ1-1|-
TGTGCCATCAGTCACAGGGATCCCACTGAAGCTTTCTTT
CAISHRDPTEAFF
>TRBV7-2|-|15|TRBJ2-2|TRBD1
TGTGCCAGCAGCCGCCGGGACAGAAACACCGGGGAGCTGTTTTTT
CASSRRDRNTGELFF
>TRBV2|-|16|TRBJ2-5|TRBD1
TGTGCCAGCAGTGCCCCTCCGGGACAGGGACCAGAGACCCAGTACTTC
CASSAPPGQGPETQYF
>TRBV30|few|12|TRBJ2-7|-
TGTGCCTGGAGTGTAACTGTTGTCGAGCAGTACTTC
CAWSVTVVEQYF
>TRBV30|-|12|TRBJ1-2|-
TGTGCCTGGAGCGGGTCCTATACTGGCTACACCTTC
CAWSGSYTGYTF
>TRBV18|-|13|TRBJ1-3|-
TGTGCCAGCTCGCAGGGTTCTGGAAACACCATATATTTT
CASSQGSGNTIYF